This TCR beta chain was identified in a study of cytomegalovirus exposure and HLA in healthy donors. Background on the study: Earlier sequencing of about 179 million T cells yielded roughly 120 million unique TCR beta sequences. Among the 300 to 500 donors who were genotyped, 81% fell in the genetic ancestry cluster that is associated with self-reported Caucasian donors. Findings of the study overall: The sole available immune exposure information was CMV serostatus. A list of roughly 160 TCR beta chains associated with cytomegalovirus was given.

Amplification used 60 Vbeta primers and 13 Jbeta primers. Some clones are missing from TCRdb's copy, which holds only in-frame ones; the method was immunoSEQ multiplex PCR. The table records fewer than 200,000 clones, about four fifths of them present only once. CDR1 is SGHAT and CDR2 is FQNNGV in the germline V gene. The CDR3 is 15 residues long. Trimming removed 8 bases from V and 2 bases from J, with 18 bases in between. As for this clone: The antigen is not known.

The source of this sequence is a girl between 5 and 17 years old in good health and CMV-seropositive. Sequenced input: PBMCs. The V call is TRBV11-2, the J call TRBJ2-5, with TRBD2 as a possible D gene (5 bases). CDR3 sequence reads: CASLGPDLTQETQYF. The CDR3 DNA reads as TGTGCCAGCCTAGGTCCGGACTTAACTCAAGAGACCCAGTACTTC.